The 25 T cell receptor beta chains below come from one sample, sequenced in a study of cytomegalovirus exposure and HLA in healthy donors. 13 Jbeta primers and 60 Vbeta primers were used for the PCR. The repertoire was sequenced with immunoSEQ multiplex PCR; TCRdb's copy has only in-frame clones and lacks some. This repertoire shows 150,000 to 200,000 clones, just over 70% found once; its top ten account for about 4.7%. The sequencing sample was made of PBMCs. These receptors were taken from a man aged 18 to 29 in good health and CMV-seropositive.

The V call is TRBV5-6, the J call TRBJ2-4; no definite D call. Trimming stripped 3 bases from V and 2 bases from J, with 9 bases between. CDR1 SGHDT and CDR2 YYEEEE come from the germline V gene. The CDR3 consists of 14 residues. In DNA, the CDR3 is TGTGCCAGCAGCTCCCTGAGCTCCAAAAACATTCAGTACTTC. Residues: CASSSLSSKNIQYF.

Concerning this clone: Additional DNA sequences in this sample encode the identical CDR3. The chain joins TRBV30 to TRBJ1-4, with D possibly matching TRBD1 (5 bases). The germline V gene encodes CDR1 GTSNPN and CDR2 SVGIG (reference sequence). V shed 5 bases and J shed 2 bases, with 9 bases lying between them. The CDR3 loop spans 13 amino acids. The CDR3 is CAWSRATNEKLFF. For the CDR3, the DNA is TGTGCCTGGTCCAGGGCGACTAATGAAAAACTGTTTTTT.

This clone was seen a handful of times. This sequence joins TRBV5-4 and TRBJ1-2, with 8 bases identical to TRBD1. This CDR3 region has 14 residues. Unmatched junction bases numbered 8, after V lost 2 bases and J lost 8 bases. Germline V lookup: CDR1 SGHNT, CDR2 YYREEE (reference sequence). As DNA, the CDR3 is TGTGCCAGCAGCTTACAGGGGGTTGAACAAGGCTACACCTTC. Its protein product is CASSLQGVEQGYTF.

V gene TRBV6-5 combines with J gene TRBJ1-2, with TRBD1 identical over 9 bases. The CDR3 contains 15 residues. The V segment lost 1 base and the J segment 5 bases; nucleotides outside the gene matches: 5. The germline V gene has CDR1 MNHEY and CDR2 SVGAGI. CDR3 loop: CASSYFDGQGYGYTF. The CDR3 DNA follows: TGTGCCAGCAGTTACTTCGACGGACAGGGGTATGGCTACACCTTC.

In this sample, this clone turned up once. The chain has TRBV28 and TRBJ2-5, with D possibly TRBD2 on 5 matching bases. Between the trimmed V and J ends, which lost 11 bases and 1 base, there was a span of 20 bases. Germline CDR1 MDHEN, CDR2 SYDVKM. This CDR3 has 15 amino acids. The CDR3 spells CAVRRPGITQETQYF. The DNA for the CDR3 is TGTGCCGTCCGCCGGCCGGGGATAACCCAAGAGACCCAGTACTTC.

This rearrangement joins TRBV19 to TRBJ1-5; TRBD1 might be the D (5 bases). Germline V gene data show CDR1 as LNHDA and CDR2 as SQIVND (reference sequence). The CDR3 length is 15 residues. Trimming took 1 base from V and 4 from J, leaving 11 bases between them. Written as DNA, the CDR3 is TGTGCCAGTAGTATAGCGGACACCATAAATCAGCCCCAGCATTTT. This encodes CASSIADTINQPQHF.

V is TRBV5-1 and J is TRBJ2-3; D is unresolved. From germline, CDR1 is SGHRS and CDR2 YFSETQ. The CDR3 has 15 amino acids. V lost 0 bases to trimming and J lost 0 bases, with 8 bases between them. DNA for the CDR3: TGCGCCAGCAGCTTGGATCCCAGAAGCACAGATACGCAGTATTTT. Translation: CASSLDPRSTDTQYF.

A single count supports this clone. The chain employs TRBV5-1 and TRBJ2-2; D is perhaps TRBD2 (5 bases). This CDR3 has 16 amino acids. Germline loops: CDR1 SGHRS, CDR2 YFSETQ. Trimming stripped 4 bases from V and 0 bases from J, with 13 bases between. The CDR3 DNA sequence: TGCGCCAGCAGCCGCGGACTGACCTCGAACACCGGGGAGCTGTTTTTT. This encodes CASSRGLTSNTGELFF.

V is TRBV5-4 and J is TRBJ1-1; a possible D gene is TRBD1 (5 bases). Looked up from germline, CDR1 is SGHNT and CDR2 is YYREEE (reference sequence). The CDR3 has 14 amino acids. Between the trimmed V and J ends, which lost 0 bases and 1 base, there was a span of 7 bases. The CDR3 sequence: CASSLAGPNTEAFF. The CDR3, as DNA: TGTGCCAGCAGCTTGGCAGGGCCGAACACTGAAGCTTTCTTT.

The chain carries TRBV4-2 and TRBJ2-2; 9 bases are a match to TRBD2. Germline CDR1 LGHNA, CDR2 YNFKEQ. V trimming: 1 base; J trimming: 5 bases; junction bases outside the gene matches: 5. This CDR3 has 16 residues. The CDR3 region has the DNA TGTGCCAGCAGCCAAGCAGCGGGGGGAGAAACCGGGGAGCTGTTTTTT. Protein sequence: CASSQAAGGETGELFF.

This clone was seen a few times. The gene calls are TRBV6-4 and TRBJ2-2; 8 bases are shared with TRBD2. CDR1 is MRHNA, CDR2 SNTAGT, per germline. V trimming: 8 bases; J trimming: 3 bases; junction bases outside the gene matches: 2. The CDR3 spans 13 residues. CDR3 nucleotide sequence: TGTGCCAGCTCAGCGGGGGACACCGGGGAGCTGTTTTTT. The encoded protein is CASSAGDTGELFF.

The rearrangement joins TRBV6-1 to TRBJ2-7, with 13 bases identical to TRBD2. This CDR3 is built from 15 residues. V trimming: 4 bases; J trimming: 3 bases; junction bases outside the gene matches: 3. From germline, CDR1 is MNHNS and CDR2 SASEGT. The CDR3 coding sequence is TGTGCCAGCAGTGGAGGGACTAGCGGGGTCTACGAGCAGTACGTC. This translates into CASSGGTSGVYEQYV.

This clone was detected only once. The V and J genes are TRBV6-5 and TRBJ1-3; TRBD1 matches at 10 bases. Germline CDR1 is MNHEY and CDR2 is SVGAGI. This CDR3 region has 15 residues. V shed 6 bases and J 4 bases; nucleotides not matched to a gene: 6. The CDR3 sequence: CASRPDRGQGNTIYF. The DNA for the CDR3 is TGTGCCAGCAGACCCGACAGGGGGCAAGGAAACACCATATATTTT.

This clone has a single count. The chain combines TRBV7-8 with TRBJ2-2; 7 nucleotides agree with TRBD1. The ends lost 5 bases at V and 0 bases at J; junction bases unmatched: 3. The length of the CDR3 is 15 residues. From germline, CDR1 is SGHVS and CDR2 FQNEAQ. The CDR3 DNA sequence: TGTGCCAGCAGCAGACAGGGCGCGAACACCGGGGAGCTGTTTTTT. Its translation is CASSRQGANTGELFF. The complete variable domain, with remaining parts taken from reference TRBV7-8 and TRBJ2-2, reads GAGVSQSPRYKVAKRGQDVALRCDPISGHVSLFWYQQALGQGPEFLTYFQNEAQLDKSGLPSDRFFAERPEGSVSTLKIQRTQQEDSAVYLCASSRQGANTGELFFGEGSRLTVL.

In nucleotides, the CDR3 is TGTGCCAGCAGCCTAGCGGGGGAAGGGACCGGGGAGCTGTTTTTT. Translated, it gives CASSLAGEGTGELFF. The rearrangement links TRBV4-2 to TRBJ2-2; TRBD2 matches 9 bases. Germline V gene lookup returns CDR1 LGHNA and CDR2 YNFKEQ. V trimming: 4 bases; J trimming: 5 bases; junction bases outside the gene matches: 5. CDR3 length: 15 residues.

The CDR3 sequence: CATSRDPGQGATGTSAFF. The CDR3 DNA reads TGTGCCACCAGCAGAGATCCGGGACAGGGGGCGACCGGGACTAGCGCGTTCTTC. The chain couples TRBV15 to TRBJ2-1; 12 positions agree with TRBD1. The CDR3 has 18 residues. V shed 0 bases, J shed 15 bases, and the junction held 18 bases outside the gene matches. The germline V gene encodes CDR1 LNHNV and CDR2 YYDKDF (reference sequence).

The table lists this clone with a count of one. The CDR3 nucleotides read TGTGCCAGCAGCGGACAGGGAGCTACAGATACGCAGTATTTT. It is translated as CASSGQGATDTQYF. The rearrangement joins TRBV2 to TRBJ2-3, with TRBD1 matching 8 bases. The germline V gene encodes CDR1 SNHLY and CDR2 FYNNEI. J lost 3 bases, V lost 6 bases, and 5 bases had no gene match. The CDR3 runs 14 residues.

This chain connects TRBV7-9 to TRBJ1-5; TRBD1 aligns across 8 bases. Per the germline V gene, CDR1 is SEHNR and CDR2 is FQNEAQ (reference sequence). This CDR3 spans 15 amino acids. The J segment lost 8 bases and the V segment lost 4 bases, leaving 10 bases of the junction unmatched. The CDR3 protein is CASSWGGQGSEPQHF. CDR3 DNA: TGTGCCAGCAGCTGGGGAGGACAGGGCTCGGAGCCCCAGCATTTT.

V usage is TRBV19 and J usage is TRBJ1-1; the match to TRBD1 covers 9 bases. CDR3 size: 13 residues. Looked up from germline, CDR1 is LNHDA and CDR2 is SQIVND (reference sequence). Trimming took 11 bases from V and 3 from J; bases not matched to a gene: 7. The CDR3 DNA sequence: TGTGCCGCGGACAGGGGTCGGGACACTGAAGCTTTCTTT. Protein product: CAADRGRDTEAFF.

This chain connects TRBV29-1 to TRBJ1-1; 7 bases agree with TRBD1. Germline V gene data show CDR1 as SQVTM and CDR2 as ANQGSEA. J lost 1 base, V lost 6 bases, and 2 bases had no gene match. The CDR3 is 12 amino acids. The CDR3 DNA follows: TGCAGCGTGGGACAGTCGAACACTGAAGCTTTCTTT. It codes for CSVGQSNTEAFF.

This chain connects TRBV6-6 to TRBJ2-1; no reliable D call. Germline CDR1 MNHNY, CDR2 SVGAGI (reference sequence). V lost 8 bases and J 5 bases, leaving 10 bases between the germline ends. This CDR3 spans 12 amino acids. The CDR3 protein is CASEGANNEQFF. CDR3 bases: TGTGCCAGCGAAGGAGCCAACAATGAGCAGTTCTTC.

V is TRBV12-5 and J is TRBJ2-5; 9 positions agree with TRBD1. The CDR3 is made up of 17 amino acids. V was clipped by 3 bases and J by 2 bases; unmatched bases: 10. CDR1 and CDR2 (germline): LGHNT, FRNRAP. The CDR3 spells CASGFLQGATPQETQYF. The CDR3, as DNA: TGTGCTAGTGGTTTCCTACAGGGGGCGACCCCACAAGAGACCCAGTACTTC.

This chain uses TRBV6-5 with TRBJ2-5; D not resolved. This CDR3 contains 13 residues. CDR1 is MNHEY and CDR2 is SVGAGI in the germline V gene. Trimming removed 4 bases at V and 5 bases at J, with 11 bases between. The CDR3 sequence: CASSLNSWETQYF. CDR3 DNA: TGTGCCAGCAGTTTGAATAGCTGGGAGACCCAGTACTTC.

This chain joins TRBV6-1 and TRBJ1-4; D not resolved. This CDR3 spans 13 amino acids. Germline V gene data show CDR1 as MNHNS and CDR2 as SASEGT. V was shortened by 4 bases and J by 8 bases, with 11 bases between the two germline ends. Written as DNA, the CDR3 is TGTGCCAGCAGTGGGGAGTTACGGGAAAAACTGTTTTTT. It codes for CASSGELREKLFF.

The chain couples TRBV5-4 to TRBJ1-2; TRBD1 agrees at 10 bases. Germline V lookup: CDR1 SGHNT, CDR2 YYREEE (reference sequence). The length of the CDR3 is 14 residues. Trimming took 0 bases from V and 8 from J; bases not matched to a gene: 4. CDR3 residues: CASSLEDRGYGYTF. Here the CDR3 DNA reads TGTGCCAGCAGCTTGGAGGACAGGGGGTACGGCTACACCTTC.